Reported below is one TCR beta chain. At least ten counts were recorded for this clonotype. The clone's antigen remains unknown. Nothing much larger sits one base from this clone, and base qualities are not available. This record comes from a study of T-cell reconstitution after alpha-beta-depleted transplantation in children listed by TCRdb under 2016. Study-level background: Using TCR repertoire profiling, the study followed T-cell immune reconstitution in a quantitative way in children after TCRalphabeta/CD19-depleted allogeneic hematopoietic cell transplantation. Broad study findings and their caveats: The high TCRbeta diversity at day 60 in some patients was ascribed to recipient T cells and intrathymic progenitors that had survived conditioning. Hyperexpanded clone frequencies declined over subsequent months; after one year, T-cell counts and TCRbeta diversity were mostly attributed to newly produced T cells. The apparently early recovery of alphabetaT-cell counts about two months after transplant reportedly depended on only several hundred rapidly expanded clones that came from non-depleted graft cells.

Library preparation was by PCR. Instrument used: Illumina HiSeq 2500. TCR libraries were prepared with molecular barcoding, using unique molecular identifiers to normalize TCRbeta repertoire quantification. The raw public reads went through TCRdb reprocessing: fastp at Q25, MiXCR clone calling, in-frame beta chains kept. Each record represents a unique CDR3 protein, reported with the most common genes and DNA among its rows. This sample gives about 830,000 distinct CDR3 sequences in total; about 15% of them show up just once. The ten largest make up approximately 5% of the sample. The sample's treatment or condition label, decoded: allogeneic hematopoietic cell transplantation with graft depleted of TCRalphabeta T cells and CD19 B cells. TCRalphabeta/CD19-depleted allogeneic hematopoietic cell grafts were given to the transplant recipients, all of whom were children. The TCR originated in a male patient between 5 and 17 years old who had a stem cell transplant for acute lymphoblastic leukemia, so the T cells may come from the graft donor. Sequencing used PBMCs, mostly from graft donor cells, obtained 360 days after TCRalphabeta/CD19-depleted stem cell transplant.

CDR3 region: CASSPPSTGLTTYEQYF. The DNA is as follows: TGTGCCAGCAGTCCACCCTCGACAGGGCTTACCACCTACGAGCAGTACTTC. The rearrangement joined TRBV12-3 or TRBV12-4 to TRBJ2-7, and TRBD1 aligns with 7 junction nucleotides. The germline V and J ends show losses of 5 bases and 2 bases respectively, and no gene match explains 15 bases of the junction. The CDR3, from cysteine to phenylalanine, totals 17 residues. Only CDR3 DNA is held: 51 bases, read in frame from base 1.